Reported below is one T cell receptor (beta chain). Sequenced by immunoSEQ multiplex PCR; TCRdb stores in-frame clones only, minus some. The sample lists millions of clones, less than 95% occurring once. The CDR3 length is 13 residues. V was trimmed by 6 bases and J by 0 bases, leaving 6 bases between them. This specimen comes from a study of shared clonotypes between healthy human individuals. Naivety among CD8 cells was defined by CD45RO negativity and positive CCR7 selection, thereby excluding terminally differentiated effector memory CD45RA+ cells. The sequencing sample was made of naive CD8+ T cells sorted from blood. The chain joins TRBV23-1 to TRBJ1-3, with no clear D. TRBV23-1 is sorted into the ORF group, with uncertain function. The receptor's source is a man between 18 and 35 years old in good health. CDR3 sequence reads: CASSTVSGNTIYF. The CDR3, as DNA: TGCGCCAGCAGCACAGTCTCTGGAAACACCATATATTTT.